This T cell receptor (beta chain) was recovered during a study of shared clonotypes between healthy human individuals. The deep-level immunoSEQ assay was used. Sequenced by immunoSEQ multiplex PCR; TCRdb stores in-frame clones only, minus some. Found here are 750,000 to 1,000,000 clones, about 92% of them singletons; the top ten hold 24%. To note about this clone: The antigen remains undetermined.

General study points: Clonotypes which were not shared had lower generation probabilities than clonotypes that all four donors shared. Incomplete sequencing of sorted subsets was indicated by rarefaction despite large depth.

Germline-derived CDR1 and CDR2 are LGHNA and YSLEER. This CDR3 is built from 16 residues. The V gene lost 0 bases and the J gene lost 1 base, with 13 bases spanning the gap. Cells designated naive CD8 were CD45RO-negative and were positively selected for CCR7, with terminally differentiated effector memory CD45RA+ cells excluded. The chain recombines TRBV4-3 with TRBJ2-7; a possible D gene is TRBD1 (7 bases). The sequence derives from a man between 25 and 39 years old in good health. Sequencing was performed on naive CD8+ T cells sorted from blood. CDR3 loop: CASSQDKAGGSYEQYF. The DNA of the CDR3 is TGCGCCAGCAGCCAAGATAAGGCAGGGGGGTCCTACGAGCAGTACTTC.